The clone carrying this T cell receptor (beta chain) was detected many times. Using RNA template, CDR3s of TCR alpha and beta were amplified with iRepertoire arm-PCR. TCRdb fed the multiplex PCR reads into MiXCR, producing one record per CDR3 protein. The top ten clones hold 44% of a sample with under 130,000 distinct CDR3 sequences, 25% to 30% of them seen once. These data originate in a study of glioma-infiltrating T cells. The CDR3 is 15 residues long. Germline V CDR1 and CDR2: MNHNS, SASEGT. Trimming removed 6 bases from V and 6 bases from J; junction bases left unmatched: 11. Sequencing was done on a sample of glioma tissue, nonneoplastic brain tissue, or PBMCs (not recorded which). This sequence originates from a human donor with low-grade glioma or glioblastoma, undergoing nonglioma brain surgery, or in good health (not recorded which). The genes are TRBV6-1 and TRBJ1-5; TRBD1 matches at 7 bases. CDR3 sequence (DNA): TGTGCCAGCAGGGAGACAGGGTCGGTCGGTCAGCCCCAGCATTTT. Its translation: CASRETGSVGQPQHF.